Presented here are 27 T cell receptor beta chains from one specimen sequenced in a study of T cells in Graves' hyperthyroidism and ophthalmopathy. The CDR3 regions of TCR beta were amplified from RNA transcripts. Researchers ran a first-round RT-PCR on the TCR CDR3 using the HTBI primer set. TCRdb re-called the multiplex PCR reads through MiXCR, storing one row per CDR3 protein. This sample has around 340,000 distinct CDR3 sequences, with around 23% found just once. Material: blood. These receptors were taken from a woman aged 45-65 years with Graves' hyperthyroidism.

This clonotype has a count of ten or more. The V and J genes are TRBV6-2 or TRBV6-3 and TRBJ2-3; D unresolved. The CDR3 runs 14 residues. V was clipped by 4 bases and J by 6 bases, with 14 bases between them. CDR1 MNHEY and CDR2 SVGEGT come from the germline V gene. CDR3 loop: CASSFAASRDTQYF. In DNA form, the CDR3 reads TGTGCCAGCAGTTTCGCCGCCTCACGGGATACGCAGTATTTT.

This clonotype was observed many times. The rearrangement links TRBV5-4 to TRBJ2-1; 7 bases are a match to TRBD2. Trimming at V came to 7 bases and at J to 5 bases, leaving 3 bases not matched to a gene. The length of the CDR3 is 12 residues. CDR1 is SGHNT and CDR2 is YYREEE in the germline V gene (reference sequence). This CDR3 is CASGGGDNEQFF. The CDR3 DNA sequence: TGTGCCAGCGGGGGGGGGGACAATGAGCAGTTCTTC. Full variable domain (outside the CDR3, taken from reference TRBV5-4 and TRBJ2-1): ETGVTQSPTHLIKTRGQQVTLRCSSQSGHNTVSWYQQALGQGPQFIFQYYREEENGRGNFPPRFSGLQFPNYSSELNVNALELDDSALYLCASGGGDNEQFFGPGTRLTVL.

This clonotype was detected a few times. The rearrangement uses TRBV5-1 and TRBJ2-3, with 8 nucleotides matching TRBD2. Germline V lookup: CDR1 SGHRS, CDR2 YFSETQ. The CDR3 is 16 residues long. V lost 0 bases, J lost 4 bases, and 7 bases stayed unmatched. CDR3: CASSLGPGLGSDTQYF. The CDR3, as DNA: TGCGCCAGCAGCTTGGGGCCGGGACTAGGGTCAGATACGCAGTATTTT.

The chain recombines TRBV6-4 with TRBJ1-3; TRBD1 aligns across 10 bases. CDR3 length equals 15 residues. V gave up 5 bases and J gave up 6 bases; unmatched junction bases: 7. Germline CDR1 MRHNA, CDR2 SNTAGT. The CDR3 protein is CASSPRDRGANTIYF. In nucleotides, the CDR3 is TGTGCCAGCAGTCCCAGGGACAGGGGCGCAAACACCATATATTTT.

The genes are TRBV19 and TRBJ2-7; unclear D gene. This CDR3 spans 15 amino acids. Germline CDR1 LNHDA, CDR2 SQIVND (reference sequence). The ends were cut back, 4 bases at V and 0 bases at J, with 13 bases in the middle. This CDR3 reads CASSSASTNSYEQYF. The CDR3 DNA is TGTGCCAGTAGTAGCGCGTCGACCAACTCCTACGAGCAGTACTTC.

This chain connects TRBV6-1 to TRBJ2-3, with D perhaps being TRBD1 or TRBD2 (5 bases each). V lost 5 bases, J lost 2 bases, and 17 bases lay in between. Germline loops: CDR1 MNHNS, CDR2 SASEGT. This CDR3 comprises 16 residues. CDR3 coding DNA: TGTGCCAGCAGTAGCGGTGGGGCCCTGTACACAGATACGCAGTATTTT. This encodes CASSSGGALYTDTQYF.

The V and J genes are TRBV19 and TRBJ2-1; 11 positions agree with TRBD2. V shed 4 bases, J shed 5 bases, and the junction held 7 bases outside the gene matches. The CDR3 is 16 residues long. Germline V gives CDR1 LNHDA, CDR2 SQIVND (reference sequence). Here the CDR3 reads CASSNTPGLADNEQFF. The DNA of the CDR3 is TGTGCCAGTAGTAATACCCCGGGACTAGCGGACAATGAGCAGTTCTTC.

This clonotype was seen many times. The rearrangement links TRBV7-9 to TRBJ2-3; D is unresolved. V lost 2 bases, J lost 2 bases, and 5 bases lay in between. Germline CDR1 is SEHNR and CDR2 is FQNEAQ (reference sequence). The CDR3 has 13 residues. The DNA of the CDR3 is TGTGCCAGCAGCTTACGGAACACAGATACGCAGTATTTT. It codes for CASSLRNTDTQYF.

This clonotype was seen more than once but under ten times. V usage is TRBV19 and J usage is TRBJ1-5; possibly TRBD1 for D (6 bases). Trimming removed 2 bases from V and 1 base from J, with 9 bases in between. The CDR3 sequence is 15 residues long. Germline lookup yields CDR1 LNHDA and CDR2 SQIVND (reference sequence). The CDR3 nucleotides read TGTGCCAGTAGTATAACAGGGTCAAGCAATCAGCCCCAGCATTTT. This translates into CASSITGSSNQPQHF.

In its sample, this clonotype was seen once. The chain links TRBV6-2 or TRBV6-3 to TRBJ2-1; TRBD2 agrees at 8 bases. Germline lookup yields CDR1 MNHEY and CDR2 SVGEGT. The V and J ends lost 2 bases and 0 bases, in that order; junction bases with no gene match: 6. The CDR3 is made up of 17 amino acids. The CDR3 protein is CASSYLGGGVSYNEQFF. CDR3 nucleotides: TGTGCCAGCAGTTACCTCGGGGGGGGAGTCTCCTACAATGAGCAGTTCTTC.

The rearrangement joins TRBV28 to TRBJ1-2, with unresolved D. This CDR3 is 13 amino acids long. V was shortened by 5 bases and J by 6 bases, with 13 bases between the two germline ends. Germline V gives CDR1 MDHEN, CDR2 SYDVKM. CDR3 amino acids: CASSPTWRDGYTF. DNA of the CDR3: TGTGCCAGCAGTCCCACGTGGAGGGATGGCTACACCTTC.

This clonotype was recorded many times. This rearrangement joins TRBV6-1 to TRBJ1-1, with a tentative D call TRBD1 (6 bases). Deletions cut 7 bases from V and 4 bases from J, with 19 bases between. The CDR3 is made up of 15 amino acids. The V gene's germline CDR1 is MNHNS and CDR2 SASEGT. The CDR3 spells CASTRKGGGATEAFF. DNA of the CDR3: TGTGCCAGCACCAGAAAAGGAGGGGGGGCCACTGAAGCTTTCTTT.

This clonotype was counted between two and nine times. The rearrangement links TRBV4-2 to TRBJ2-5; 8 bases align to TRBD2. The CDR3 covers 13 residues. Germline CDR1 LGHNA, CDR2 YNFKEQ. Trimming at V came to 6 bases and at J to 5 bases, leaving 5 bases not matched to a gene. The chain's CDR3 is CASSTSGGETQYF. As DNA, the CDR3 is TGTGCCAGCAGTACCTCGGGGGGGGAGACCCAGTACTTC.

This clonotype was counted at least ten times. The chain combines TRBV20-1 with TRBJ1-1; D may be TRBD1 (5 bases). This CDR3 spans 14 amino acids. V lost 6 bases and J 2 bases, leaving 16 bases between the germline ends. The germline CDR1 and CDR2 sequences are DFQATT and SNEGSKA (reference sequence). The CDR3 sequence is CSATQGPGNTEAFF. The DNA of the CDR3 is TGCAGTGCCACCCAGGGCCCCGGTAACACTGAAGCTTTCTTT.

The chain has TRBV19 and TRBJ2-2; 8 bases are a match to TRBD2. The V and J ends lost 4 bases and 4 bases, in that order; junction bases with no gene match: 8. The CDR3 runs to 16 residues. CDR1 and CDR2 (germline): LNHDA, SQIVND (reference sequence). CDR3 region: CASSTPGLGSTGELFF. CDR3 coding DNA: TGTGCCAGTAGTACGCCGGGACTAGGTTCCACCGGGGAGCTGTTTTTT.

In its sample, this clonotype was seen many times. The chain is built from TRBV24-1 and TRBJ2-3; 10 nucleotides align to TRBD2. The J segment lost 6 bases and the V segment lost 0 bases, leaving 5 bases of the junction unmatched. Germline loops: CDR1 KGHDR, CDR2 SFDVKD. The CDR3 covers 16 residues. For the CDR3, the DNA is TGTGCCACCAGTGATTTGGAGCGGGAGGGGAAGGATACGCAGTATTTT. Protein: CATSDLEREGKDTQYF.

Concerning this clonotype itself: A much larger clonotype is one base distant, so this may be a read error. V is TRBV4-2 and J is TRBJ2-3; 11 bases line up with TRBD2. This CDR3 is 17 amino acids long. CDR1 is LGHNA, CDR2 YNFKEQ, per germline. The CDR3 reads CASSQSNSGGAADAQYF. The CDR3 DNA reads TGTGCCAGCAGCCAATCCAATAGCGGGGGGGCTGCAGATGCGCAGTATTTT.

This chain joins TRBV6-1 and TRBJ2-5, with 7 nucleotides matching TRBD2. This CDR3 comprises 17 residues. CDR1 is MNHNS, CDR2 SASEGT, per germline. The J segment lost 7 bases and the V segment lost 3 bases, leaving 17 bases of the junction unmatched. The CDR3 spells CASSDPGGGSFQGTQYF. Here the CDR3 DNA reads TGTGCCAGCAGTGATCCGGGAGGCGGTAGCTTCCAGGGGACCCAGTACTTC.

This sequence joins TRBV4-1 and TRBJ1-2; 8 nucleotides agree with TRBD1. The CDR3 runs to 16 residues. CDR1 and CDR2 from the germline V gene are MGHRA and YSYEKL. J was trimmed by 5 bases and V by 1 base; bases with no gene match: 9. This chain's CDR3 is CASSQGLERQGYGYTF. CDR3 DNA sequence: TGCGCCAGCAGCCAAGGCCTGGAGAGACAGGGGTATGGCTACACCTTC.

The chain joins TRBV20-1 to TRBJ2-7; TRBD1 aligns across 7 bases. J gave up 5 bases and V 0 bases, and 13 bases lay outside the gene matches. The CDR3 sequence is 16 residues long. Germline V gene data show CDR1 as DFQATT and CDR2 as SNEGSKA (reference sequence). The CDR3 reads CSARDLSGTTGHEQYF. The CDR3 nucleotides are TGCAGTGCTAGAGATCTCTCCGGGACGACAGGGCACGAGCAGTACTTC.

This chain uses TRBV7-2 with TRBJ2-7; 9 positions agree with TRBD2. Germline trimming cut 1 base from V and 1 base from J; bases unmatched to any gene: 2. The CDR3 is 15 residues long. Germline V CDR1 and CDR2: SGHTA, FQGNSA. CDR3 sequence: CASSLGLAVSYEQYF. CDR3 nucleotide sequence: TGTGCCAGCAGCTTAGGACTAGCGGTTTCCTACGAGCAGTACTTC.

V and J are TRBV20-1 and TRBJ1-1; perhaps TRBD1 as D (5 bases). V dropped 2 bases and J dropped 3 bases, with 19 bases sitting between them. This CDR3 contains 16 residues. The germline V gene encodes CDR1 DFQATT and CDR2 SNEGSKA (reference sequence). The chain's CDR3 is CSARTPRTGTHTEAFF. The DNA of the CDR3 is TGCAGTGCTAGAACACCACGGACGGGGACGCACACTGAAGCTTTCTTT.

This clonotype has ten or more counts. J is TRBJ2-1 and V is TRBV27; D may be TRBD2 (6 bases). Germline V lookup: CDR1 MNHEY, CDR2 SMNVEV (reference sequence). V shed 6 bases and J shed 6 bases, with 15 bases lying between them. CDR3 length: 14 residues. CDR3 bases: TGTGCCAGCAGAGCGCCGGGACTTCTCAATGAGCAGTTCTTC. This codes for CASRAPGLLNEQFF.

This clonotype appeared many times. The rearrangement links TRBV27 to TRBJ2-1; a possible D gene is TRBD1 (5 bases). Germline CDR1 MNHEY, CDR2 SMNVEV (reference sequence). V lost 3 bases and J 5 bases, leaving 17 bases between the germline ends. The CDR3 is made up of 16 amino acids. The CDR3 DNA follows: TGTGCCAGCAGTTTTGCAGGGTGGCCAAAAGACAATGAGCAGTTCTTC. Encoded protein: CASSFAGWPKDNEQFF.

CDR3 in DNA: TGTGCCAGCGGCACAGGGGCGAACACCGGGGAGCTGTTTTTT. This gives the protein CASGTGANTGELFF. The chain couples TRBV6-4 to TRBJ2-2; 7 bases map to TRBD1. The CDR3 is 14 amino acids. CDR1 and CDR2 from the germline V gene are MRHNA and SNTAGT. The V segment lost 8 bases and the J segment 0 bases; nucleotides outside the gene matches: 3.

This clonotype was detected ten times or more. This chain connects TRBV28 to TRBJ2-3; 8 bases map to TRBD2. There are 15 residues in the CDR3. The germline gives CDR1 MDHEN, CDR2 SYDVKM. V shed 6 bases, J shed 2 bases, and the junction held 7 bases outside the gene matches. The CDR3 nucleotides read TGTGCCAGCAGCACCGGGACTAGACTCACAGATACGCAGTATTTT. This encodes CASSTGTRLTDTQYF.

Ten or more counts support this clonotype. J is TRBJ2-1 and V is TRBV6-1, with D perhaps TRBD1 (6 bases). CDR1 MNHNS and CDR2 SASEGT come from the germline V gene. The CDR3 contains 15 residues. Trimming cost V 3 bases and J 7 bases, with 16 bases left between them. The CDR3, as DNA: TGTGCCAGCAGTGAGGACGACAGGCCGCGAAATGAGCAGTTCTTC. It translates to CASSEDDRPRNEQFF.